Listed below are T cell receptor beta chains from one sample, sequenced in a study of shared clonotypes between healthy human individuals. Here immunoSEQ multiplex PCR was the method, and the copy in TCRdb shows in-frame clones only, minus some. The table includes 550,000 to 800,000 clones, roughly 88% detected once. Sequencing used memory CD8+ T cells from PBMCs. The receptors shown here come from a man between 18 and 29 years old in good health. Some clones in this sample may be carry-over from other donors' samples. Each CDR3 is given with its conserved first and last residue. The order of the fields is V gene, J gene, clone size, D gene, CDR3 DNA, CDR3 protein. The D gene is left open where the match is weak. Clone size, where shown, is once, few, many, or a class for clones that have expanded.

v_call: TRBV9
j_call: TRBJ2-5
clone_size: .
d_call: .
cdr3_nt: TGTGCCAGCAGCCCCCCGAGCGGCAGCCCCGCACGGACCCAGTACTTC
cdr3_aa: CASSPPSGSPARTQYF

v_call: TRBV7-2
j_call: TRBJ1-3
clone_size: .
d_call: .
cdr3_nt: TGTGCCAGCAGCTTAGCGAGGGAAACTGGAAACACCATATATTTT
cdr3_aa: CASSLARETGNTIYF

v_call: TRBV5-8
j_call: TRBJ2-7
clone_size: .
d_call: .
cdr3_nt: TGTGCCAGCAGCTTGCTAGGGGATTCCTACGAGCAGTACTTC
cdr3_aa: CASSLLGDSYEQYF

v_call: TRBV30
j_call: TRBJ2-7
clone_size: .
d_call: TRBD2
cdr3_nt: TGTGCCTGGAGTGGAGGGGTCTCGGGACTAGCGGGGTCAAGGTACGAGCAGTACTTC
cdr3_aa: CAWSGGVSGLAGSRYEQYF

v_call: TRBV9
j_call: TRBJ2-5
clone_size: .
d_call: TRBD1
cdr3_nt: TGTGCCAGCAGCGCCCCCCGACAGGGTATCCAAGAGACCCAGTACTTC
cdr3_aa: CASSAPRQGIQETQYF

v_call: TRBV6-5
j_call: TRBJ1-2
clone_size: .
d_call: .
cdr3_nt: TGTGCCAGCAGTTACGTCGATAACTATGGCTACACCTTC
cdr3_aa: CASSYVDNYGYTF

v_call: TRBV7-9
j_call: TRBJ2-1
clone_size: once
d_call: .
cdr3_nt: TGTGCCAGCAGCTTAGAATATTTGGGAGCCTACAATGAGCAGTTCTTC
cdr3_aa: CASSLEYLGAYNEQFF

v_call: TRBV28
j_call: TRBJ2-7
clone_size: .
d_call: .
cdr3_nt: TGTGCCAGCAGTTTAGTGAAGATCTACGAGCAGTACTTC
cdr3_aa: CASSLVKIYEQYF

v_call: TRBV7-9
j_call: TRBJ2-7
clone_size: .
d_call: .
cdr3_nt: TGTGCCAGCAGCTCCCGAACCGGTTCCTACGAGCAGTACTTC
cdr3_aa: CASSSRTGSYEQYF

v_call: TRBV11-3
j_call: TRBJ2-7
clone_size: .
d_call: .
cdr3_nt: TGTGCCAGCAGCCAGGGTCGAAACGAGCAGTACTTC
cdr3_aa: CASSQGRNEQYF

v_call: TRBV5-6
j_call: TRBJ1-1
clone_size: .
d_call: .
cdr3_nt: TGTGCCAGCAGCTTGGGTACAGGGATGAACACTGAAGCTTTCTTT
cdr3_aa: CASSLGTGMNTEAFF

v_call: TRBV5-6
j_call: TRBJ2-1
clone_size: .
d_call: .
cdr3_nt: TGTGCCAGCAGCTTGGCCAAGAATGAGCAGTTCTTC
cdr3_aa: CASSLAKNEQFF

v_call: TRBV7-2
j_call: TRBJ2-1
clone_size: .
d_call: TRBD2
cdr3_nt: TGTGCCAGCAGCAGGACTAGCACAATTTACAATGAGCAGTTCTTC
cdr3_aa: CASSRTSTIYNEQFF

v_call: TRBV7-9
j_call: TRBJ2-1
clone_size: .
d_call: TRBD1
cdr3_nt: TGTGCCAGCAGCCTCGGGACAGGGGATCCGTTCTTC
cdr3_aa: CASSLGTGDPFF

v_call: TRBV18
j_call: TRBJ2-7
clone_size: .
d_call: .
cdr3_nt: TGTGCCAGCTCACCCTCGAAGGAGTTCTACGAGCAGTACTTC
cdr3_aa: CASSPSKEFYEQYF

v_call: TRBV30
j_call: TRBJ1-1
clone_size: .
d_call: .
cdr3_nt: TGTGCCTGGAGTCACCCGGGACAAGAAGCTTTCTTT
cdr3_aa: CAWSHPGQEAFF

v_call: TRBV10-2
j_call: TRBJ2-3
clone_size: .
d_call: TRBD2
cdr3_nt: TGCGCCAGCAGTCTAGCGGGAGTTCAAGCAGATACGCAGTATTTT
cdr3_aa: CASSLAGVQADTQYF

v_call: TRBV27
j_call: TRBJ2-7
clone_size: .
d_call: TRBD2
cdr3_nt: TGTGCCAGCAGTCCCTCTAGCGGACCAGCCTACGAGCAGTACTTC
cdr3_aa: CASSPSSGPAYEQYF

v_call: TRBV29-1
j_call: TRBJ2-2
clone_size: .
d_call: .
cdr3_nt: TGCAGCGGACGCAGGGGATCCGGGGAGCTGTTTTTT
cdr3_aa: CSGRRGSGELFF

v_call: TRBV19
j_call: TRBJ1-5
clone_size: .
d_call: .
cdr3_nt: TGTGCCAGTAGTATAGGACCTTACAGTGGCAATCAGCCCCAGCATTTT
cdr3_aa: CASSIGPYSGNQPQHF

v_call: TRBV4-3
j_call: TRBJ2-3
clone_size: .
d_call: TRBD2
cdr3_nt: TGCGCCAGCAGCCCCCGAGCGGGAGGCGTGGATACGCAGTATTTT
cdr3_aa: CASSPRAGGVDTQYF

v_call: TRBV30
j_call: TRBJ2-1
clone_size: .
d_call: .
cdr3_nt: TGTGCCTGGAGTGGGACACACTACAATGAGCAGTTCTTC
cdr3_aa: CAWSGTHYNEQFF

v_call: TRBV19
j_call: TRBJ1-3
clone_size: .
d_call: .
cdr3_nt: TGTGCCAGTAGTACCAATACAGTGGGTACAGTATATGGAAACACCATATATTTT
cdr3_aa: CASSTNTVGTVYGNTIYF

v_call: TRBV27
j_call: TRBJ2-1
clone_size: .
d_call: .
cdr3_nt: TGTGCCAGCAGTTTAATTGTCGGGGATGAGCAGTTCTTC
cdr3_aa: CASSLIVGDEQFF

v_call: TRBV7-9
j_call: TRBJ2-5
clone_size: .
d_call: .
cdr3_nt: TGTGCCAGCAGCTTAGGACCGACAAAGACCCAGTACTTC
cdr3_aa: CASSLGPTKTQYF

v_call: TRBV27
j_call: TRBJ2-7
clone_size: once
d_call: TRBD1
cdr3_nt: TGTGCCAGCAGTTTACGTCCAGGACAGGGGTCCTACGAGCAGTACTTC
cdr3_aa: CASSLRPGQGSYEQYF

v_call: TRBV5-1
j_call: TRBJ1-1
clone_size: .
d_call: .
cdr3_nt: TGCGCCAGCAGCTTGGGTCCCAGGCTGAACACTGAAGCTTTCTTT
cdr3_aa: CASSLGPRLNTEAFF

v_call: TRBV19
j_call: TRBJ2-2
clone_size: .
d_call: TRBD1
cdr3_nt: TGTGCCAGTAGTGCCTGGACAGGGGTTATCGGGGAGCTGTTTTTT
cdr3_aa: CASSAWTGVIGELFF

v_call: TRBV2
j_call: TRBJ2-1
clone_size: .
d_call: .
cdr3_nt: TGTGCCAGCAGTCTTTATAGCGGCAATGAGCAGTTCTTC
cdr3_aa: CASSLYSGNEQFF

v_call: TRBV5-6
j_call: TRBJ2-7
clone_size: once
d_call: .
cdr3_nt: TGTGCCAGCAGCTTGTACGAAACCTACGAGCAGTACTTC
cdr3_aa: CASSLYETYEQYF